This is a list of T cell receptor beta chains from one sample in a study of blood T cell repertoires in COVID-19. Here immunoSEQ multiplex PCR was the method, and the copy in TCRdb shows in-frame clones only, minus some. The repertoire consists of about 240,000 clones, with 87% occurring once and the leading ten covering 7.2%. Sequencing used peripheral blood. All receptors come from a man in his sixties who had recovered from COVID-19. The CDR3 runs from the conserved cysteine through the conserved F or W. The D gene is left open where the match is weak. Not all rows give a size; the values are once, few, many and, for expanded clones, a class.

V	size	D	J	length	DNA	CDR3
TRBV6-5	few	TRBD1	TRBJ1-2	13	TGTGCCAGCAGTTACGAGGGGGCAGATGGCTACACCTTC	CASSYEGADGYTF
TRBV7-2	-	TRBD2	TRBJ2-7	15	TGTGCCAGCAGTTATACAGGGACTAGCTCCTACGAGCAGTACTTC	CASSYTGTSSYEQYF
TRBV19	once	-	TRBJ2-3	14	TGTGCCAGTAGTAGTTGGCTAGCAGGTGATACGCAGTATTTT	CASSSWLAGDTQYF
TRBV6-5	-	-	TRBJ2-3	14	TGTGCCAGCAGTTTAAACAGGGGCACAGATACGCAGTATTTT	CASSLNRGTDTQYF
TRBV25-1	-	-	TRBJ1-4	17	TGTGCCAGCAGTGATGATAAGGGAATCAGGGTGAATGAAAAACTGTTTTTT	CASSDDKGIRVNEKLFF
TRBV19	few	TRBD1	TRBJ2-3	14	TGTGCCTCGTCGAGGGACAGGGATAGAGATACGCAGTATTTT	CASSRDRDRDTQYF
TRBV24-1	-	-	TRBJ1-4	15	TGTGCCACCGCGACCCCCAAGGGGACTAATGAAAAACTGTTTTTT	CATATPKGTNEKLFF
TRBV5-1	-	-	TRBJ2-2	17	TGCGCCAGCAGCCCGAGGGCTGCGACAGGAAACACCGGGGAGCTGTTTTTT	CASSPRAATGNTGELFF
TRBV6-6	once	TRBD1	TRBJ1-5	15	TGTGCCAGCAGGTCCGACAGGGGGGGTTATCAGCCCCAGCATTTT	CASRSDRGGYQPQHF
TRBV2	-	-	TRBJ2-3	16	TGTGCCAGCAGTGAGCCCGGGGCTAGCGCGATACATACGCAGTATTTT	CASSEPGASAIHTQYF
TRBV12-5	-	TRBD2	TRBJ2-1	17	TGTGCTAGTGGTTTGAACCTAGCGGGGGGGCCGGGAGATGAGCAGTTCTTC	CASGLNLAGGPGDEQFF
TRBV24-1	-	-	TRBJ1-5	14	TGTGCCACCAGTGATTTGTTAGGGGATCAGCCCCAGCATTTT	CATSDLLGDQPQHF
TRBV5-3	-	TRBD1	TRBJ1-2	16	TGTGCCAGAAGCTGCCCCAGGACAGGGGGTAACTATGGCTACACCTTC	CARSCPRTGGNYGYTF
TRBV5-1	-	-	TRBJ1-1	15	TGCGCCAGCAACGCTGAGTCAGGGGTCGGCACTGAAGCTTTCTTT	CASNAESGVGTEAFF
TRBV10-3	-	TRBD2	TRBJ2-7	16	TGTGCCATCAGTGAAGGGAGGGCAGACCACTCCTACGAGCAGTACTTC	CAISEGRADHSYEQYF
TRBV3-1/TRBV3-2	-	TRBD1	TRBJ1-2	12	TGTGCCAGCAGCTCGACAGGGCATGGCTACACCTTC	CASSSTGHGYTF
TRBV12-3/TRBV12-4	-	-	TRBJ1-3	12	TGTGCCATCTCTACCGGGGGGAACACCATATATTTT	CAISTGGNTIYF
TRBV19	-	TRBD1	TRBJ1-5	15	TGTGCCAGTACTGGGACAGGGGTCGACAATCAGCCCCAGCATTTT	CASTGTGVDNQPQHF
TRBV11-2	-	-	TRBJ1-6	14	TGTGCCAGCAGCTTTAGTGTGCGGTGGTCACCCCTCCACTTT	CASSFSVRWSPLHF
TRBV6-1	-	TRBD1	TRBJ1-6	15	TGTGCCAGCAGTGAAAGGACAGGAGGTAATTCACCCCTCCACTTT	CASSERTGGNSPLHF